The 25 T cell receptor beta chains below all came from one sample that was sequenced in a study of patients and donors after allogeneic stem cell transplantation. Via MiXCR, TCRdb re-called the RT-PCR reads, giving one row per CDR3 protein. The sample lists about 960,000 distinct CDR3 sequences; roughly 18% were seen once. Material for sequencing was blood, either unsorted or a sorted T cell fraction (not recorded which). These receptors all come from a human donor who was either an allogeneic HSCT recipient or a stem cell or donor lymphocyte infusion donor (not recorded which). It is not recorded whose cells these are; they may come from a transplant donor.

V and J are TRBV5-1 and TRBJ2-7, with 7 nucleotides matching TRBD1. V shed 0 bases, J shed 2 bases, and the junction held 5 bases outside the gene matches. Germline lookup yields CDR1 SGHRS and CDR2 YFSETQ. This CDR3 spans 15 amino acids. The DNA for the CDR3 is TGCGCCAGCAGCTTGGCCTCGGGGACAGCCTACGAGCAGTACTTC. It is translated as CASSLASGTAYEQYF.

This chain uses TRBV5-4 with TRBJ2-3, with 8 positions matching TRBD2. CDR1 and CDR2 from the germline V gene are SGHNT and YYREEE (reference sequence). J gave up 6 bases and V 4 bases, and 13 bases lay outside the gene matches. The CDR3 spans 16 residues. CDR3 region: CASSLVGSGVPDTQYF. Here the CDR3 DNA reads TGTGCCAGCAGCCTCGTGGGTAGCGGGGTTCCGGATACGCAGTATTTT.

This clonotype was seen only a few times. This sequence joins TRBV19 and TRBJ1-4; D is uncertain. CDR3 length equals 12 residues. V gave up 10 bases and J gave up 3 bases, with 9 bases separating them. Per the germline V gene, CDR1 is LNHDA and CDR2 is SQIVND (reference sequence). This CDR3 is CATHRPNEKLFF. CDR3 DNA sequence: TGTGCCACCCACCGCCCTAATGAAAAACTGTTTTTT.

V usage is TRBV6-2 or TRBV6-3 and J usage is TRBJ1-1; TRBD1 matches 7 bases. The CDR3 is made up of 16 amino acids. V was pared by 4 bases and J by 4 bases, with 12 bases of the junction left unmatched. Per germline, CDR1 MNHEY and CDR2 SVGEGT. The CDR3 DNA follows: TGTGCCAGCAGTTCCCACCGACAGGGAGAAGTCACTGAAGCTTTCTTT. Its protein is CASSSHRQGEVTEAFF.

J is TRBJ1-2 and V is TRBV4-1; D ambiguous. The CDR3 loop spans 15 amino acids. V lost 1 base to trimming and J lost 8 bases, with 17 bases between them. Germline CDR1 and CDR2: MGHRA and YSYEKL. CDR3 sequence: CASSQVVLIMRGYTF. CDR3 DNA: TGCGCCAGCAGCCAAGTGGTATTGATAATGAGAGGCTACACCTTC.

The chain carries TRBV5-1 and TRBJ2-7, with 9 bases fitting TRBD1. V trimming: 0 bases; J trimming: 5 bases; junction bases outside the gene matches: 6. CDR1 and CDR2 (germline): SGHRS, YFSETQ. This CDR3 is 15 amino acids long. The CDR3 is CASSLGGTGHNEQYF. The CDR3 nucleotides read TGCGCCAGCAGCTTGGGCGGGACAGGGCACAACGAGCAGTACTTC.

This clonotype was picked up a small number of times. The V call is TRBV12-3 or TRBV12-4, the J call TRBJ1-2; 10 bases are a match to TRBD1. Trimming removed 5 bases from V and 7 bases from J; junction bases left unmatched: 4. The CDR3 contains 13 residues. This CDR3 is CASSEDRGPGYTF. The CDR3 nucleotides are TGTGCCAGCAGTGAAGACAGGGGGCCTGGCTACACCTTC.

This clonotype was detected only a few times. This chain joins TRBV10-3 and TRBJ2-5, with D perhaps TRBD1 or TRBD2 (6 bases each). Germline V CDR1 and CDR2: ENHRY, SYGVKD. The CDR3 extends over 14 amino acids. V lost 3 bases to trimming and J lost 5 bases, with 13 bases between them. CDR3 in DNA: TGTGCCATCAGTGATGGGGGGCCTGGGGAGACCCAGTACTTC. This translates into CAISDGGPGETQYF.

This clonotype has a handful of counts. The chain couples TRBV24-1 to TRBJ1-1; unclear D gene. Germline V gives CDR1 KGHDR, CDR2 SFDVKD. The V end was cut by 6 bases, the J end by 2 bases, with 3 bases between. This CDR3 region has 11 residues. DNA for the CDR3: TGTGCCACCAGTCGAAACACTGAAGCTTTCTTT. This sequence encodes CATSRNTEAFF.

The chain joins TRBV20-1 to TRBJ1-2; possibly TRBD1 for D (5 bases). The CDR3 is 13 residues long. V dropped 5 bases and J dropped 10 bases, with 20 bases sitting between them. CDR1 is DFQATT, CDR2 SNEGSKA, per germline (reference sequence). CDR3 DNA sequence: TGCAGTGCTCTAAGTCCTGACAGAGGTCTCTACACCTTC. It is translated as CSALSPDRGLYTF.

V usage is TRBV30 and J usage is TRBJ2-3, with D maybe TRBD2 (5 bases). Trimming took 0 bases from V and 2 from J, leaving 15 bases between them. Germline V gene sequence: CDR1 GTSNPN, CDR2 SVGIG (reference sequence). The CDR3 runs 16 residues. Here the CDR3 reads CAWSVRVGGFTDTQYF. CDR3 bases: TGTGCCTGGAGTGTAAGAGTTGGAGGCTTCACAGATACGCAGTATTTT.

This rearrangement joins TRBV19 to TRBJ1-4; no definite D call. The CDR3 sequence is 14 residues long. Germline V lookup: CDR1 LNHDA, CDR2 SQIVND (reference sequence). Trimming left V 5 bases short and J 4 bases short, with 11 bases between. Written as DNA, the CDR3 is TGTGCCAGTAGTTTCGCAGGCCTTAATGAAAAACTGTTTTTT. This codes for CASSFAGLNEKLFF.

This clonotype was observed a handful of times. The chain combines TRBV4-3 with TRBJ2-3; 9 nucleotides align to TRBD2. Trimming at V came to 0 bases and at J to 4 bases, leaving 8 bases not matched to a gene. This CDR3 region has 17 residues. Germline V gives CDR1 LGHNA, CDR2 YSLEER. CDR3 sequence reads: CASSQDPSGGRADTQYF. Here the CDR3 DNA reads TGCGCCAGCAGCCAAGATCCAAGCGGGGGGAGGGCAGATACGCAGTATTTT.

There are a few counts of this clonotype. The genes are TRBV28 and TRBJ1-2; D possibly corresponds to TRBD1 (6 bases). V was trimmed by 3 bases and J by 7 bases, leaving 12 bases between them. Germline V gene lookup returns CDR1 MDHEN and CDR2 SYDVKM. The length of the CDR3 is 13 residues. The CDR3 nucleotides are TGTGCCAGCAGTTTGAGGGCAGGGGCTGGCTACACCTTC. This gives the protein CASSLRAGAGYTF.

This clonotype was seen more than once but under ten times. In nucleotides, the CDR3 is TGTGCCAGCAGGGGGGGGGTGCATGGCTACACCTTC. Encoded protein: CASRGGVHGYTF. The J gene is TRBJ1-2, the V gene TRBV2, with D possibly matching TRBD1 (5 bases). V was pared by 6 bases and J by 6 bases, with 11 bases between. Germline assignment: CDR1 SNHLY and CDR2 FYNNEI. The CDR3 runs 12 residues.

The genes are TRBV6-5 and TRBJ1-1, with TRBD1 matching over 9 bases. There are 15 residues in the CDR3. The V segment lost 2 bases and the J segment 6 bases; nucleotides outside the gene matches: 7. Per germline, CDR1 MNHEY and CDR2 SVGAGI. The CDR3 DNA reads TGTGCCAGCAGTTACCCGGGACAGGGTAGAGCTGAAGCTTTCTTT. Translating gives CASSYPGQGRAEAFF.

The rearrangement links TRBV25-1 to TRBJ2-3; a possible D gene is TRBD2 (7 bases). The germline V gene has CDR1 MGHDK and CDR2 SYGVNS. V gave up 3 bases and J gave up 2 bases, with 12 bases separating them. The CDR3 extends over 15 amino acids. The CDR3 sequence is CASSESGGLTDTQYF. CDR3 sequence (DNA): TGTGCCAGCAGTGAGTCCGGGGGGCTCACAGATACGCAGTATTTT.

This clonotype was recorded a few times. CDR3 in amino acids: CASRPSLARPTNLQYF. The DNA of the CDR3 is TGTGCCAGCAGGCCCTCGCTCGCTCGCCCTACCAACCTTCAGTATTTT. The chain recombines TRBV11-2 with TRBJ2-3; D remains unclear. The CDR3 consists of 16 residues. V gave up 6 bases and J gave up 12 bases, with 28 bases separating them. Germline CDR1 is SGHAT and CDR2 is FQNNGV.

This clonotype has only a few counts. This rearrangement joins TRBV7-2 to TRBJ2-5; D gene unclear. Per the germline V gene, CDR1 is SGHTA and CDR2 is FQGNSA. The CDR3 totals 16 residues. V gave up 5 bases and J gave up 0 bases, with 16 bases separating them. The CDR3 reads CASSPLRVGYQETQYF. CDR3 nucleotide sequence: TGTGCCAGCAGCCCGCTACGAGTAGGGTACCAAGAGACCCAGTACTTC.

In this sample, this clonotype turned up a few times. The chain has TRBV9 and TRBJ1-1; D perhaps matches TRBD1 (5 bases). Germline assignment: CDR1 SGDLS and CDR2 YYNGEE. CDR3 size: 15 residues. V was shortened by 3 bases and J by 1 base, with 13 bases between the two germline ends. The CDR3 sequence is CASSAQLGTNTEAFF. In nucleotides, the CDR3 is TGTGCCAGCAGCGCACAGTTGGGGACGAACACTGAAGCTTTCTTT. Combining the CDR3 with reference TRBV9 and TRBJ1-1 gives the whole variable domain DSGVTQTPKHLITATGQRVTLRCSPRSGDLSVYWYQQSLDQGLQFLIQYYNGEERAKGNILERFSAQQFPDLHSELNLSSLELGDSALYFCASSAQLGTNTEAFFGQGTRLTVV.

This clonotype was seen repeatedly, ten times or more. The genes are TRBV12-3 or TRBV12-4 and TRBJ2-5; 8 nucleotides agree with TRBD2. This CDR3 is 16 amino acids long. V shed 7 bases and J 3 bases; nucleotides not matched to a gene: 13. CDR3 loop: CASTPGGLVKKETQYF. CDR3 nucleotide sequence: TGTGCCAGCACCCCCGGGGGACTAGTCAAGAAAGAGACCCAGTACTTC.

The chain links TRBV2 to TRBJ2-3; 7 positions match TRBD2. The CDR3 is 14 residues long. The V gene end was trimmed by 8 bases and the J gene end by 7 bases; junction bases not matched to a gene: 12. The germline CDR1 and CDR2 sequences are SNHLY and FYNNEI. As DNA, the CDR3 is TGTGCCAGCGGAGGGAGCGGGAATCTGTATACGCAGTATTTT. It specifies CASGGSGNLYTQYF.

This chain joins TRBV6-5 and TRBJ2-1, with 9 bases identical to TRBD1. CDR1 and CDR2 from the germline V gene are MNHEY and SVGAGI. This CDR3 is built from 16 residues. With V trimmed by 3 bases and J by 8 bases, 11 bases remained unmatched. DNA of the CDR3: TGTGCCAGCAGTTATTTTACCGGGACAGGGAACGATGAGCAGTTCTTC. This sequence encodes CASSYFTGTGNDEQFF.

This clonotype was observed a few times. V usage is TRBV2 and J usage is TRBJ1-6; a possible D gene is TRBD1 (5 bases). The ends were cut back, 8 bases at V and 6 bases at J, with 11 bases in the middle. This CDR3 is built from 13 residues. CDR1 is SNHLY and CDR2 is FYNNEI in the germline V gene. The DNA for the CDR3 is TGTGCCAGCGGTGGGGCAGTTAATTCACCCCTCCACTTT. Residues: CASGGAVNSPLHF. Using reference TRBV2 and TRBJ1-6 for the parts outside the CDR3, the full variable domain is EPEVTQTPSHQVTQMGQEVILRCVPISNHLYFYWYRQILGQKVEFLVSFYNNEISEKSEIFDDQFSVERPDGSNFTLKIRSTKLEDSAMYFCASGGAVNSPLHFGNGTRLTVT.

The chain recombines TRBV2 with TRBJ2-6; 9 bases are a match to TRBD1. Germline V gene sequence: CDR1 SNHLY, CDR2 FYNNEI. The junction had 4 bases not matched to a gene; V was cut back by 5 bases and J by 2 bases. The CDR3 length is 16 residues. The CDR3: CASSLHRGPGANVLTF. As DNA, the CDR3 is TGTGCCAGCAGTCTCCACAGGGGGCCTGGGGCCAACGTCCTGACTTTC. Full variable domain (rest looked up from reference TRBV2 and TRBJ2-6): EPEVTQTPSHQVTQMGQEVILRCVPISNHLYFYWYRQILGQKVEFLVSFYNNEISEKSEIFDDQFSVERPDGSNFTLKIRSTKLEDSAMYFCASSLHRGPGANVLTFGAGSRLTVL.